This paragraph reports one TCR beta chain. It has no known antigen specificity. Base qualities are not recorded, but no much larger clone differs from it by a single base. These data come from a study of blood T cell repertoires in COVID-19 (TCRdb year 2020). Study-level background: Collaborator samples came from the United States, Italy and Spain and covered acute and convalescent phases of COVID-19. A freely available public database, intended as a resource for researchers studying the immune response to SARS-CoV-2, is where the repertoires were released. The material from the prospective study consisted of cDNA or gDNA derived from T cells, B-cell-depleted T cells, or PBMCs. Where available, HLA class I and class II types were taken from metadata supplied by the sample provider and were not determined by assay-based typing. Sample metadata almost always included a de-identified subject ID, COVID-19 status, age in years and sex. Subjects who had been exposed to COVID-19, were actively infected with it, or had recovered from it provided the deeply sampled blood TCRbeta repertoires that made up the dataset. The samples were drawn from the first 160 participants of the ongoing ImmuneRACE study and from about 1,200 subjects provided by 6 global collaborators.

Study-wide conclusions, independent of this receptor: How much clinical and demographic metadata was included differed by source and by participant, and the metadata was provided uncurated.

Participants in the prospective study were enrolled through a virtual design, were aged roughly 18 to 100 years, and lived in some 24 United States geographic areas. In the prospective study, participants were assigned to cohorts based on the clinical history participants reported in a screening survey and a study questionnaire. Recovered participants in ImmuneRACE Cohort 3 were defined by two consecutive negative NP/OP PCR tests, clearance by a healthcare professional, or resolution of symptoms. In the prospective study, whole blood, serum and a nasopharyngeal or oropharyngeal swab were collected from each participant by mobile phlebotomists. Participants in the prospective study had the option to provide additional blood draws and questionnaires over a 2-month period. Blood samples from the prospective study were shipped frozen or at room temperature prior to DNA extraction. From the cysteine up to the phenylalanine, the CDR3 has a length of 16 residues. The kept DNA is CDR3 alone, 48 bases in frame from the first base. Reading the germline V gene gives CDR1 SGHVS and CDR2 FQNEAQ. Trimming takes 2 bases from V and 0 bases from J, and the germline ends sit 11 bases apart.

The immunoSEQ Assay, a bias-controlled multiplex PCR, was used to amplify TCRbeta CDR3 regions from genomic DNA. In the paper's pipeline: Within the assay, amplification of reference gene primers was used to estimate how many nucleated cells each sample contained. To quantify the absolute abundance of each unique TCRbeta CDR3 rearrangement, sequence reads were collapsed and filtered. For each sample, productive Simpson clonality was calculated as the square root of Simpson's diversity index over productive rearrangements. Sourced from immuneACCESS, this table was stored by TCRdb with only in-frame sequences that have V and J called. A share of the clones is absent; for the studies checked, an unresolved V gene accounts for under half, and the remainder has no known explanation. For V, J and clone size, that table is used; D and trimming come from the DNA. This sample holds around 300,000 clones; approximately 89% were observed only once. The top ten clonotypes cover approximately 2% of the sample.

The clonotype was recovered from a woman aged 55-69 years who had recovered from COVID-19. The V gene is TRBV7-8 and the J gene is TRBJ2-1; the D gene is unclear. Sample: PBMCs or T cells enriched from blood (not recorded which). The CDR3 has the sequence CASSLSAVDSYNEQFF. DNA sequence: TGTGCCAGCAGCTTATCTGCGGTCGACTCCTACAATGAGCAGTTCTTC.